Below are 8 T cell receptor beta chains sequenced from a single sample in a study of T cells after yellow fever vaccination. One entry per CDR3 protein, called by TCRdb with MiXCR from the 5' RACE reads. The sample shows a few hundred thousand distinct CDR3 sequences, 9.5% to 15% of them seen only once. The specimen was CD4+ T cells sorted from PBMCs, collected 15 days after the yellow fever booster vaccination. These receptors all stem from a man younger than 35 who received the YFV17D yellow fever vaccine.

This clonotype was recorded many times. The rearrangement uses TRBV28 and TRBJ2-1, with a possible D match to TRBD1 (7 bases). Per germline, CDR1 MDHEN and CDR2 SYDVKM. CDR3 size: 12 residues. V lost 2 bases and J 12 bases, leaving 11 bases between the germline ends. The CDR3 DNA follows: TGTGCCAGCAGTTTACTCCAGGGGGGGCAGTTCTTC. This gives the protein CASSLLQGGQFF.

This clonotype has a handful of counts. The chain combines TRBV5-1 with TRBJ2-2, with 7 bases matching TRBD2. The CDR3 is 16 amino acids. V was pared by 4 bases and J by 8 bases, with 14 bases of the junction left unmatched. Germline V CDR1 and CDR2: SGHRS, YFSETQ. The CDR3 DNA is TGCGCCAGCAGCCCCCTCAGCAGCGGGGCACGGGGGGAGCTGTTTTTT. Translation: CASSPLSSGARGELFF.

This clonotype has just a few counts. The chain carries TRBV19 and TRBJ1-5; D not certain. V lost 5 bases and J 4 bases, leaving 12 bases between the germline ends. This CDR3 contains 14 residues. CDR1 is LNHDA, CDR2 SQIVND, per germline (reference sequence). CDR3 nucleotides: TGTGCCAGTAGTTCTTCGCAGCGGAATCAGCCCCAGCATTTT. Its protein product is CASSSSQRNQPQHF.

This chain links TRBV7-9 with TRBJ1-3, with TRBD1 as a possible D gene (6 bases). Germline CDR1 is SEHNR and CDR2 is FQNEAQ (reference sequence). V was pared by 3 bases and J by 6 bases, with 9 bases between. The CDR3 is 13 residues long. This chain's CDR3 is CASSFNRENTIYF. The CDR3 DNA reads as TGTGCCAGCAGCTTTAACAGGGAAAACACCATATATTTT.

The CDR3 loop reads CSASPATNYGYTF. The CDR3 DNA is TGCAGTGCTAGCCCAGCTACTAACTATGGCTACACCTTC. The gene calls are TRBV20-1 and TRBJ1-2; D unclear. Germline lookup yields CDR1 DFQATT and CDR2 SNEGSKA (reference sequence). V was clipped by 3 bases and J by 0 bases, with 8 bases between them. The CDR3 is 13 residues long.

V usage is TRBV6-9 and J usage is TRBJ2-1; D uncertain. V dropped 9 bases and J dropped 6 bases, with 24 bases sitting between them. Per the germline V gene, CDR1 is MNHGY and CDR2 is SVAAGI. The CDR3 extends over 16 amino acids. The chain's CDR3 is CARMNRANLNPNEQFF. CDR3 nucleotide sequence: TGTGCCAGGATGAATCGGGCGAACTTAAATCCCAATGAGCAGTTCTTC.

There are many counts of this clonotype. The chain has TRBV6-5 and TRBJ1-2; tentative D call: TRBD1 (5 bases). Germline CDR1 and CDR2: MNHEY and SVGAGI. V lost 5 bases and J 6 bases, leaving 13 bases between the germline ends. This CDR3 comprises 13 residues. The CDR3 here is CASSPTGTNGYTF. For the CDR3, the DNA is TGTGCCAGCAGTCCCACCGGGACTAATGGCTACACCTTC.

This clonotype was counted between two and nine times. CDR3 sequence reads: CASSLKSAGEPGATQYF. In nucleotides, the CDR3 is TGTGCCAGCAGCTTAAAGTCAGCGGGGGAGCCGGGTGCTACGCAGTATTTT. V gene TRBV7-3 combines with J gene TRBJ2-3; 8 bases line up with TRBD2. The CDR3 is 17 residues long. CDR1 is SGHTA, CDR2 FQGTGA, per germline. J gave up 8 bases and V 1 base, and 14 bases lay outside the gene matches.